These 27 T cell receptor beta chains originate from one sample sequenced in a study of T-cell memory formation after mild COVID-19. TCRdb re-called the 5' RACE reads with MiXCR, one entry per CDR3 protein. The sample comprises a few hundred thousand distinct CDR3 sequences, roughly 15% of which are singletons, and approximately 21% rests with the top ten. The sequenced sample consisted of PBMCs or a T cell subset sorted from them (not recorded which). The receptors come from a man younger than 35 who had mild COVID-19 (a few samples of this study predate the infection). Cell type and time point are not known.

In DNA, the CDR3 is TGCAGCGTTGACAGGGGTGGTCCGGAAGAGACCCAGTACTTC. As protein: CSVDRGGPEETQYF. The chain employs TRBV29-1 and TRBJ2-5; D is possibly TRBD1 (6 bases). The CDR3 has 14 amino acids. V dropped 3 bases and J dropped 3 bases, with 14 bases sitting between them. Per the germline V gene, CDR1 is SQVTM and CDR2 is ANQGSEA. The full variable domain, with the rest looked up from reference TRBV29-1 and TRBJ2-5, is SAVISQKPSRDICQRGTSLTIQCQVDSQVTMMFWYRQQPGQSLTLIATANQGSEATYESGFVIDKFPISRPNLTFSTLTVSNMSPEDSSIYLCSVDRGGPEETQYFGPGTRLLVL.

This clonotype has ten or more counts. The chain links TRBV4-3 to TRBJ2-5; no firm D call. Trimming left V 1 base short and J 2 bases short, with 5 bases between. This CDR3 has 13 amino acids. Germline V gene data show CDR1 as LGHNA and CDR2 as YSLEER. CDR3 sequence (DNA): TGCGCCAGCAGCCAAGGGGGTCAAGAGACCCAGTACTTC. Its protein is CASSQGGQETQYF.

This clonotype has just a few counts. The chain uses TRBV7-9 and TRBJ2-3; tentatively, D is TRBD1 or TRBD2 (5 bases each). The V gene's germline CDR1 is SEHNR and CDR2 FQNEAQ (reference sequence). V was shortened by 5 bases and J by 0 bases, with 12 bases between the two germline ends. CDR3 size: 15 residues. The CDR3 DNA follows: TGTGCCAGCAGCCCCGGGACCACTAGCACAGATACGCAGTATTTT. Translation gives CASSPGTTSTDTQYF. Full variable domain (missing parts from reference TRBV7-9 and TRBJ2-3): DTGVSQNPRHKITKRGQNVTFRCDPISEHNRLYWYRQTLGQGPEFLTYFQNEAQLEKSRLLSDRFSAERPKGSFSTLEIQRTEQGDSAMYLCASSPGTTSTDTQYFGPGTRLTVL.

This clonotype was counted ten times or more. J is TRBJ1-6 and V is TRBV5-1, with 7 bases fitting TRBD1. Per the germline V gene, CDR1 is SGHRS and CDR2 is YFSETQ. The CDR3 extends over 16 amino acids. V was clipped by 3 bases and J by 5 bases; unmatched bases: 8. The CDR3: CASSSQGLRNNSPLHF. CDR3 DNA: TGCGCCAGCAGCTCACAGGGGTTACGAAATAATTCACCCCTCCACTTT.

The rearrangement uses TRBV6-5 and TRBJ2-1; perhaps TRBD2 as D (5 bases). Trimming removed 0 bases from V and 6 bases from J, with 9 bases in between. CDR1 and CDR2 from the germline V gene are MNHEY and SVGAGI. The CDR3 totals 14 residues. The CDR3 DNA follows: TGTGCCAGCAGTTACTCGAGGGCAGCCAATGAGCAGTTCTTC. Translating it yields CASSYSRAANEQFF.

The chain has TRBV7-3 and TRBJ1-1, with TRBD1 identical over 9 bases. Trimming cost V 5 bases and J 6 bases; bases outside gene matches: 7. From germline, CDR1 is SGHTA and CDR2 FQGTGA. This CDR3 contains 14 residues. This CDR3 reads CASSPQGAASEAFF. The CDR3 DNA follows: TGTGCCAGCAGCCCACAGGGGGCGGCATCTGAAGCTTTCTTT.

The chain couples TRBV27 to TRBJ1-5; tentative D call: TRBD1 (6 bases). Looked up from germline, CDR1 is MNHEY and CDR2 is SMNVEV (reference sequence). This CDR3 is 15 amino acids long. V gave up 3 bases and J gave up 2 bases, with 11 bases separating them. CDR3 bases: TGTGCCAGCAGTTTCCAGGGGATCGGCAATCAGCCCCAGCATTTT. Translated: CASSFQGIGNQPQHF.

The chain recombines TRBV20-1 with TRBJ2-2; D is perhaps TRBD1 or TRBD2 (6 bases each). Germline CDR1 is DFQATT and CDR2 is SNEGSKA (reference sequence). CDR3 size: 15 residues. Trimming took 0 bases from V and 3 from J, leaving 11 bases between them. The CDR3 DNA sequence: TGCAGTGCTAGAGATTGGAGGGGGGACACCGGGGAGCTGTTTTTT. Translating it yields CSARDWRGDTGELFF.

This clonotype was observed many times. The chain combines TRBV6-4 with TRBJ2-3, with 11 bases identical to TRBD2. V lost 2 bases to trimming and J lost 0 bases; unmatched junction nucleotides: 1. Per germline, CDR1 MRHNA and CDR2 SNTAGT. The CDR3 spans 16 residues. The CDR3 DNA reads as TGTGCCAGCAGTGACCTAGCGGGGGGTAGCACAGATACGCAGTATTTT. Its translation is CASSDLAGGSTDTQYF.

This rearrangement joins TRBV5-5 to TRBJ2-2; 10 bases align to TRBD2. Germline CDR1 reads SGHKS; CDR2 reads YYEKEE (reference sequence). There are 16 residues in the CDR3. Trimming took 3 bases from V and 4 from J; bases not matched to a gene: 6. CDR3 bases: TGTGCCAGCAGCTCTTTAGCGGGGGGCCCCACCGGGGAGCTGTTTTTT. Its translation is CASSSLAGGPTGELFF.

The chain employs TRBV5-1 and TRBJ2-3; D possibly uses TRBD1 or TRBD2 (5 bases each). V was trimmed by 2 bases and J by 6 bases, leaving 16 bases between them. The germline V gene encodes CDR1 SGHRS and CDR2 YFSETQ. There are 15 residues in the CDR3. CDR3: CASSFGAPAGDTQYF. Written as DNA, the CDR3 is TGCGCCAGCAGCTTCGGGGCCCCTGCAGGGGATACGCAGTATTTT.

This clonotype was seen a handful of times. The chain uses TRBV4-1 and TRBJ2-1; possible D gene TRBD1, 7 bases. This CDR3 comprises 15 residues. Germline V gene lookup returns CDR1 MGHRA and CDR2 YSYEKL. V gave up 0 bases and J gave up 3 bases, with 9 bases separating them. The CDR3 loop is CASSQDQGGYNEQFF. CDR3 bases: TGCGCCAGCAGCCAAGATCAGGGGGGCTACAATGAGCAGTTCTTC.

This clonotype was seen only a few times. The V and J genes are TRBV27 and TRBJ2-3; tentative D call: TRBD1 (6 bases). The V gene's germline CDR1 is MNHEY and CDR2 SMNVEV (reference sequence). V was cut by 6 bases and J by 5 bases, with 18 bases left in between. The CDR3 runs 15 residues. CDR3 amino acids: CASRLEGGTVDTQYF. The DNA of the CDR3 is TGTGCCAGCAGGCTAGAAGGGGGTACCGTAGATACGCAGTATTTT.

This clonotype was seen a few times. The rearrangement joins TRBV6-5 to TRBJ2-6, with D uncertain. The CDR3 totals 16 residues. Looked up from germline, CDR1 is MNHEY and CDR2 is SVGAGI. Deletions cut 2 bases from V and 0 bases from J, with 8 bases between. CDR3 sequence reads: CASSYEASSGANVLTF. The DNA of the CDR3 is TGTGCCAGCAGTTACGAGGCCAGCTCTGGGGCCAACGTCCTGACTTTC.

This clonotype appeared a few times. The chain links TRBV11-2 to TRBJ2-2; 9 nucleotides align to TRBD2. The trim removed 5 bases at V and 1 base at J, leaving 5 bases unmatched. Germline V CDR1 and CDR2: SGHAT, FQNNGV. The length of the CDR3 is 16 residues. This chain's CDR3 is CASSPIAGENTGELFF. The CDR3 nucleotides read TGTGCCAGCAGCCCGATAGCGGGGGAGAACACCGGGGAGCTGTTTTTT. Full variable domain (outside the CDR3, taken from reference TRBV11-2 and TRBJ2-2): EAGVAQSPRYKIIEKRQSVAFWCNPISGHATLYWYQQILGQGPKLLIQFQNNGVVDDSQLPKDRFSAERLKGVDSTLKIQPAKLEDSAVYLCASSPIAGENTGELFFGEGSRLTVL.

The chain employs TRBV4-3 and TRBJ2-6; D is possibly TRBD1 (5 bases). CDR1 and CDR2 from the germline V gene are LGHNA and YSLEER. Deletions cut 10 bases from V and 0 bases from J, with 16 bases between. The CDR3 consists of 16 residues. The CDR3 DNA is TGCGCCACCTCCCCAAAAGGGGTCTCTGGGGCCAACGTCCTGACTTTC. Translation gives CATSPKGVSGANVLTF.

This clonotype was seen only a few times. The CDR3 spells CASSVDAYQTEQFF. CDR3 nucleotide sequence: TGTGCCAGCAGCGTAGACGCCTACCAGACTGAGCAGTTCTTC. The chain joins TRBV9 to TRBJ2-1; unclear D gene. The germline V and J ends were trimmed by 0 bases and 9 bases, with 13 bases remaining between them. The CDR3 contains 14 residues. Germline V gene lookup returns CDR1 SGDLS and CDR2 YYNGEE.

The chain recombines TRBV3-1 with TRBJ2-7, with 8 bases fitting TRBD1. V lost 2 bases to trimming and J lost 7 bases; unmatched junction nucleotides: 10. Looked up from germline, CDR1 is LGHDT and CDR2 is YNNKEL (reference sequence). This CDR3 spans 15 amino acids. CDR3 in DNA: TGTGCCAGCAGCCAACAGGCGACAGGGGTAGGGGAGCAGTACGTC. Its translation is CASSQQATGVGEQYV.

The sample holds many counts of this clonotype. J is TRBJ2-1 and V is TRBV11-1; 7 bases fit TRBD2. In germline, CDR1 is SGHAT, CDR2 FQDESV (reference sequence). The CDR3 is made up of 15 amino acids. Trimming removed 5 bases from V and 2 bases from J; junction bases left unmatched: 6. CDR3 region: CASSAPGTTYNEQFF. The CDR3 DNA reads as TGTGCCAGCAGCGCCCCCGGGACTACCTACAATGAGCAGTTCTTC.

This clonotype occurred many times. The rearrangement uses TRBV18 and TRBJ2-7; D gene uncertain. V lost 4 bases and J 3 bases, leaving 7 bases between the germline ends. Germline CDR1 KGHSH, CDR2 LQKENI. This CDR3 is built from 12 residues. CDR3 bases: TGTGCCAGCTCACAGGCTAACTACGAGCAGTACTTC. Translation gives CASSQANYEQYF.

In DNA, the CDR3 is TGTGCCAGCAGCTTGGAGCAGGCGTCCTACAATGAGCAGTTCTTC. Its translation is CASSLEQASYNEQFF. The V call is TRBV7-2, the J call TRBJ2-1; no definite D call. CDR3 size: 15 residues. V gave up 3 bases and J gave up 1 base, with 10 bases separating them. Germline V gene lookup returns CDR1 SGHTA and CDR2 FQGNSA.

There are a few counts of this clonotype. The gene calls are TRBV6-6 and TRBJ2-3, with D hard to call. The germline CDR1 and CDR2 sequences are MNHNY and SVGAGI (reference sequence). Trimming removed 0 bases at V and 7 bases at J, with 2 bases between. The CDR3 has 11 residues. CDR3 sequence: CASSYSNTQYF. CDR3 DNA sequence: TGTGCCAGCAGTTACTCGAATACGCAGTATTTT.

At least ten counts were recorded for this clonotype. The CDR3 spells CASSLEAGRRDTQYF. The CDR3 nucleotides are TGCGCCAGCAGCTTGGAGGCGGGGCGGCGGGATACGCAGTATTTT. The chain couples TRBV5-1 to TRBJ2-3, with TRBD2 as a possible D gene (6 bases). CDR1 SGHRS and CDR2 YFSETQ come from the germline V gene. V was pared by 0 bases and J by 6 bases, with 14 bases between. The CDR3 runs 15 residues.

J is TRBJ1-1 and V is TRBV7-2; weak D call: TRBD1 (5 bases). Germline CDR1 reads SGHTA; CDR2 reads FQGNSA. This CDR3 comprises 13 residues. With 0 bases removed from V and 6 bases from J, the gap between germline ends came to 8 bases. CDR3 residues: CASSLATVSEAFF. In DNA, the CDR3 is TGTGCCAGCAGCTTAGCGACAGTCTCTGAAGCTTTCTTT. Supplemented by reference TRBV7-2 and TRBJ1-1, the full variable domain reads GAGVSQSPSNKVTEKGKDVELRCDPISGHTALYWYRQSLGQGLEFLIYFQGNSAPDKSGLPSDRFSAERTGGSVSTLTIQRTQQEDSAVYLCASSLATVSEAFFGQGTRLTVV.

The CDR3 nucleotides are TGCGCCAGCAGCTTGGATCCAGTTCAGCCCCAGCATTTT. Its protein product is CASSLDPVQPQHF. V is TRBV5-1 and J is TRBJ1-5; D call uncertain. Germline assignment: CDR1 SGHRS and CDR2 YFSETQ. Trimming shortened V by 0 bases and J by 6 bases, and 7 bases separated the two germline ends. The CDR3 loop spans 13 amino acids.

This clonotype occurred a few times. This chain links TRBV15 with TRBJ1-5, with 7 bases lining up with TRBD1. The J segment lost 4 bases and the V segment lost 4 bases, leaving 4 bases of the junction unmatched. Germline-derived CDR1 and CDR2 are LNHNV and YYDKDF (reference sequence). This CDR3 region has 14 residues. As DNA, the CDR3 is TGTGCCACCAGCACGGGACAGACTAATCAGCCCCAGCATTTT. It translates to CATSTGQTNQPQHF.

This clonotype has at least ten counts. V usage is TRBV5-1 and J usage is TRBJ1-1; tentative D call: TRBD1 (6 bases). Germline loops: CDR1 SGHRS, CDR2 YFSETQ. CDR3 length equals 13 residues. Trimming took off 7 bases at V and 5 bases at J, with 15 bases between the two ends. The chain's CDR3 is CASSRGEMTEAFF. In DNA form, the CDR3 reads TGCGCCAGCTCGAGGGGGGAGATGACTGAAGCTTTCTTT.